A single sample is the source of the 5 T cell receptor beta chains below, sequenced in a study of identical twins. MiXCR, run by TCRdb on the 5' RACE reads, gives a single entry per CDR3 protein. The sample holds some 330,000 distinct CDR3 sequences; around 9.7% are singletons and the top ten take 8% to 9.5%. Material: naive T cells sorted from blood. The receptors were gathered from a woman aged 50 to 60 in good health.

This clonotype came up many times. CDR3 region: CASSLDRVTGELFF. For the CDR3, the DNA is TGTGCCAGCAGCTTAGACAGGGTCACCGGGGAGCTGTTTTTT. The V and J genes are TRBV7-9 and TRBJ2-2, with D perhaps TRBD1 (6 bases). V gave up 1 base and J gave up 4 bases, with 7 bases separating them. CDR3 length equals 14 residues. The germline gives CDR1 SEHNR, CDR2 FQNEAQ (reference sequence).

CDR3 coding DNA: TGTGCCACCAGCAGAGCTGGCACCTCGACTGGAAAACTGTTTTTT. Protein: CATSRAGTSTGKLFF. The rearrangement links TRBV15 to TRBJ1-4; D call uncertain. The ends were cut back, 1 base at V and 10 bases at J, with 16 bases in the middle. The CDR3 loop spans 15 amino acids. Germline V lookup: CDR1 LNHNV, CDR2 YYDKDF (reference sequence).

This clonotype was detected ten times or more. J is TRBJ2-4 and V is TRBV25-1; 10 bases agree with TRBD2. Trimming removed 2 bases from V and 4 bases from J; junction bases left unmatched: 5. Per the germline V gene, CDR1 is MGHDK and CDR2 is SYGVNS. This CDR3 is built from 16 residues. The CDR3 reads CASSELAGDSKNIQYF. The CDR3 DNA reads TGTGCCAGCAGTGAACTAGCGGGAGACTCAAAAAACATTCAGTACTTC.

The chain recombines TRBV29-1 with TRBJ2-5; 9 nucleotides line up with TRBD2. Germline V lookup: CDR1 SQVTM, CDR2 ANQGSEA. V dropped 7 bases and J dropped 5; count of bases not matched to a gene: 11. The CDR3 length is 14 residues. CDR3 region: CSAPRGRAEETQYF. CDR3 bases: TGCAGCGCCCCCCGCGGGAGGGCCGAGGAGACCCAGTACTTC.

At least ten counts were recorded for this clonotype. This sequence joins TRBV5-1 and TRBJ1-6; 7 nucleotides line up with TRBD1. CDR3 length: 17 amino acids. Germline lookup yields CDR1 SGHRS and CDR2 YFSETQ. J was trimmed by 4 bases and V by 3 bases; bases with no gene match: 10. The CDR3 sequence is CASSSPPDRDYNSPLHF. The DNA for the CDR3 is TGCGCCAGCAGCTCTCCGCCCGACAGGGATTATAATTCACCCCTCCACTTT.